Listed here is a single T cell receptor (beta chain). The target antigen is unknown. Authors' methods: ImmunoSEQ supplied junction-only sequences lacking quality scores, so filtering was different. Assay used: immunoSEQ multiplex PCR; TCRdb lists only in-frame clones, some missing. That table is the source of V, J and clone size, and D and trimming were worked out from the DNA. The sample carries fewer than 3 million clones, around 93% recorded once. The sample comes from a study of shared clonotypes between healthy human individuals. Study-wide points: Among several donors, approximately 4.6% of naive CD4 clonotypes were found in common. It was the non-shared clonotypes that had lower generation probabilities than clonotypes shared by all four donors.

CDR1 MDHEN and CDR2 SYDVKM come from the germline V gene. The CDR3 has 19 amino acids. Trimming cost V 3 bases and J 0 bases; bases outside gene matches: 13. Naive CD45RA+ and memory CD45RA-negative subsets were split from CD4+ cells. This sequence joins TRBV28 and TRBJ1-4, with 7 bases that match TRBD1. Sequencing used naive CD4+ T cells from PBMCs. This sample's subset: CD45RA+ positively selected. This receptor was obtained from a man aged 18 to 29 in good health. Some clones in this sample may be carry-over from other donors' samples. CDR3 protein: CASSFRTPGQRATNEKLFF. CDR3 bases: TGTGCCAGCAGTTTTAGGACCCCGGGACAGCGAGCAACTAATGAAAAACTGTTTTTT.